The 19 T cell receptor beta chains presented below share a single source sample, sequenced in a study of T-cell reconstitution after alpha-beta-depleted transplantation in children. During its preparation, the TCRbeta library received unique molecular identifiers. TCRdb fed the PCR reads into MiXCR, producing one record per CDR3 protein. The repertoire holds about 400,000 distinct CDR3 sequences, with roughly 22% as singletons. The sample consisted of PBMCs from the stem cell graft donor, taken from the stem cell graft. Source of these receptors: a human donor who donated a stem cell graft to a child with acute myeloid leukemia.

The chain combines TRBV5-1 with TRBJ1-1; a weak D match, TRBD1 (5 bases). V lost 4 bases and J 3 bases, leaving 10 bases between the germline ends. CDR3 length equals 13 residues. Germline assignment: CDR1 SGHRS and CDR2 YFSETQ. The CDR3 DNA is TGCGCCAGCAGCCCGTCGGGGGACACTGAAGCTTTCTTT. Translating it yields CASSPSGDTEAFF.

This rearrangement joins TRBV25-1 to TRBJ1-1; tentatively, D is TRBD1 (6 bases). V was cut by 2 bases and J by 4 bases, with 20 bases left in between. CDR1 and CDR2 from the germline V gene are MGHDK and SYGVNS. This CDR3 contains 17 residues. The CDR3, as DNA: TGTGCCAGCAGTGAAAGAACCAGGGGCCCGAAAGGCACTGAAGCTTTCTTT. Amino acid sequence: CASSERTRGPKGTEAFF.

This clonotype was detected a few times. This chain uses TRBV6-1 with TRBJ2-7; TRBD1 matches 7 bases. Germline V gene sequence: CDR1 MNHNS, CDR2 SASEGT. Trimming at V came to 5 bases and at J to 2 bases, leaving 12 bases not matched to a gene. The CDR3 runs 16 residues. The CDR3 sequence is CASSPRGGSIPYEQYF. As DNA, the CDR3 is TGTGCCAGCAGTCCCAGAGGGGGCTCAATCCCCTACGAGCAGTACTTC.

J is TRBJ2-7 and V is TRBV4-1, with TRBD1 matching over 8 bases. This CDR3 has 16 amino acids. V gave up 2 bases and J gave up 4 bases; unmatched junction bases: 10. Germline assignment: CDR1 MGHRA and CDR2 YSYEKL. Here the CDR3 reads CASSQITRTGKYEQYF. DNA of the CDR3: TGCGCCAGCAGCCAAATTACCCGGACAGGGAAGTACGAGCAGTACTTC.

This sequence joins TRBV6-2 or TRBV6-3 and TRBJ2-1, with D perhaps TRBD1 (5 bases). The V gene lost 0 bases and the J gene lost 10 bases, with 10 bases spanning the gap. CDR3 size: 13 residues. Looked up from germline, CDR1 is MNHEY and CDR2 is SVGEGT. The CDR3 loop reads CASSYSTVGEQFF. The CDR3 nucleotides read TGTGCCAGCAGTTACTCGACAGTCGGGGAGCAGTTCTTC.

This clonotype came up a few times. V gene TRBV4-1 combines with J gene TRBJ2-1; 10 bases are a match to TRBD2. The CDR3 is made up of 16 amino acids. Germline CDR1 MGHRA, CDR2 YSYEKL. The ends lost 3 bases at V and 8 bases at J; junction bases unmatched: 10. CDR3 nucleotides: TGCGCCAGCAGCCAGACCCTAGCGGGAGACGGGGATGAGCAGTTCTTC. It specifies CASSQTLAGDGDEQFF.

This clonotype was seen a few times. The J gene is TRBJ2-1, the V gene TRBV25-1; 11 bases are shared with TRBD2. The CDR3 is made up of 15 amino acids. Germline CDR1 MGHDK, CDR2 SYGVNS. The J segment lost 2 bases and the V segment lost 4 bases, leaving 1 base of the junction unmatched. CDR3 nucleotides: TGTGCCAGCAGTGGGGGACTAGCGGCCTACAATGAGCAGTTCTTC. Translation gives CASSGGLAAYNEQFF.

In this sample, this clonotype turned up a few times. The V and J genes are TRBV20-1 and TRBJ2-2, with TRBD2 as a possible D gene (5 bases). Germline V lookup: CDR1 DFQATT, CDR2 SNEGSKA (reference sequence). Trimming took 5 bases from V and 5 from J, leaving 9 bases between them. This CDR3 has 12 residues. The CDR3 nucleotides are TGCAGTGCTCAGCGGCCTACCGGGGAGCTGTTTTTT. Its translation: CSAQRPTGELFF.

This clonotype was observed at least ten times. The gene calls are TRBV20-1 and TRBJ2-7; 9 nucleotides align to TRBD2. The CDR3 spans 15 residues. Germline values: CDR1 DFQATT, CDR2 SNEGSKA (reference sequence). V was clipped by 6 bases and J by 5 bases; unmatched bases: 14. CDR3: CSANSQWLAGNEQYF. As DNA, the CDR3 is TGCAGTGCCAACTCCCAGTGGCTAGCGGGAAACGAGCAGTACTTC.

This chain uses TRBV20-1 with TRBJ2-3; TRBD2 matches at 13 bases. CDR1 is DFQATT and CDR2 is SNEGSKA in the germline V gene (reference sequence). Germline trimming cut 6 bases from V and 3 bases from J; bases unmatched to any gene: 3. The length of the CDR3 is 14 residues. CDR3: CSAQTSGRTDTQYF. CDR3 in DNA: TGCAGTGCCCAGACTAGCGGGAGGACAGATACGCAGTATTTT.

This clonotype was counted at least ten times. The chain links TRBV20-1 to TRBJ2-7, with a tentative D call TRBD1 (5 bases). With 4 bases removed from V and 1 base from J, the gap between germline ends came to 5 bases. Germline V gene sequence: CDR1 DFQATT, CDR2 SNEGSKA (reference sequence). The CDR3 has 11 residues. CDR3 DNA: TGCAGTGCTACAGGGTCCTACGAGCAGTACTTC. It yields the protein CSATGSYEQYF.

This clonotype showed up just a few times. The CDR3 DNA reads as TGCGCCAGCACCCTTCACAATGAGCAGTTCTTC. It encodes CASTLHNEQFF. The gene calls are TRBV5-1 and TRBJ2-1; D uncertain. The CDR3 sequence is 11 residues long. Germline values: CDR1 SGHRS, CDR2 YFSETQ. Deletions cut 6 bases from V and 5 bases from J, with 6 bases between.

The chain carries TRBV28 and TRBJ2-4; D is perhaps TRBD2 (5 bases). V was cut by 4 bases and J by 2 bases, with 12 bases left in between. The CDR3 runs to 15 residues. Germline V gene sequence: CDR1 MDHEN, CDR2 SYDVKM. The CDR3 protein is CASSSERVSKNIQYF. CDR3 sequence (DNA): TGTGCCAGCAGTTCCGAGAGGGTTTCCAAAAACATTCAGTACTTC.

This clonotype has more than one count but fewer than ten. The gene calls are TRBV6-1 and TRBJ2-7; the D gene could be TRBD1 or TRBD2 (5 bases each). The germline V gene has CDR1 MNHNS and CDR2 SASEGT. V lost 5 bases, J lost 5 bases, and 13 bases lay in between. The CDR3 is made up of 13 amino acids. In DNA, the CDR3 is TGTGCCAGCAGTAAGAGGGGATTCCACGAGCAGTACTTC. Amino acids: CASSKRGFHEQYF.

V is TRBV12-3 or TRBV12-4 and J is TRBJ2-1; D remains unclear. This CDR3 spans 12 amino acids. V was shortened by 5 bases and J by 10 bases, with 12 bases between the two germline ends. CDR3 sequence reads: CASSGRVFEQFF. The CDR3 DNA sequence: TGTGCCAGCAGTGGTAGGGTTTTCGAGCAGTTCTTC.

CDR3 loop: CASSTSLAGGTDTQYF. For the CDR3, the DNA is TGTGCCAGTAGTACCTCACTAGCGGGGGGGACAGATACGCAGTATTTT. The V gene is TRBV19, the J gene TRBJ2-3; 13 bases line up with TRBD2. The germline V gene has CDR1 LNHDA and CDR2 SQIVND (reference sequence). The length of the CDR3 is 16 residues. V shed 4 bases and J 3 bases; nucleotides not matched to a gene: 4.

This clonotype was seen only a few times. The CDR3 region has the DNA TGCAGTGCTAGAGATACTTTCAATCAGCCCCAGCATTTT. Translation: CSARDTFNQPQHF. The chain employs TRBV20-1 and TRBJ1-5; D call uncertain. The CDR3 has 13 amino acids. Germline loops: CDR1 DFQATT, CDR2 SNEGSKA (reference sequence). V was cut by 0 bases and J by 3 bases, with 6 bases left in between.

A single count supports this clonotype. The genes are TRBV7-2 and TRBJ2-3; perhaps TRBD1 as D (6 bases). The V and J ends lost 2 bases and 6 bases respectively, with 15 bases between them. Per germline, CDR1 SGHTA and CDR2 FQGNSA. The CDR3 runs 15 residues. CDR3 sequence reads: CASSLSFTGQDTQYF. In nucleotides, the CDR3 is TGTGCCAGCAGCTTAAGTTTTACAGGGCAGGATACGCAGTATTTT.

The CDR3 DNA reads as TGCAGTGCTATAGACAGGGGCCTTTCTTACAATGAGCAGTTCTTC. It yields the protein CSAIDRGLSYNEQFF. The chain employs TRBV20-1 and TRBJ2-1, with TRBD1 matching 8 bases. Per germline, CDR1 DFQATT and CDR2 SNEGSKA (reference sequence). There are 15 residues in the CDR3. Germline trimming cut 4 bases from V and 4 bases from J; bases unmatched to any gene: 9.